The 7 T cell receptor beta chains listed next were all sequenced from one sample in a study of T cells in Graves' hyperthyroidism and ophthalmopathy. RNA transcripts were the template for amplifying TCR beta CDR3 regions. The primer set for the first-round RT-PCR of the TCR CDR3 was HTBI. TCRdb reprocessed the multiplex PCR reads via MiXCR and lists one record per CDR3 protein. The table shows about 570,000 distinct CDR3 sequences, with 13% to 15% occurring only once. The sample was blood. The receptors derive from a woman aged 40 to 50 with Graves' hyperthyroidism.

At least ten counts were recorded for this clonotype. The rearrangement uses TRBV10-3 and TRBJ2-1; 15 bases align to TRBD2. CDR1 and CDR2 from the germline V gene are ENHRY and SYGVKD. J lost 8 bases, V lost 4 bases, and 6 bases had no gene match. The CDR3 runs to 16 residues. The chain's CDR3 is CAISAGLAGGRDEQFF. The CDR3 region has the DNA TGTGCCATCAGTGCGGGACTAGCGGGAGGAAGGGATGAGCAGTTCTTC.

This clonotype was recorded a few times. This chain connects TRBV19 to TRBJ2-5; TRBD1 agrees at 7 bases. V trimming: 8 bases; J trimming: 3 bases; junction bases outside the gene matches: 6. The CDR3 has 13 residues. Germline V gene sequence: CDR1 LNHDA, CDR2 SQIVND (reference sequence). This CDR3 is CASLGQEKETQYF. In DNA form, the CDR3 reads TGTGCCAGTCTAGGACAGGAAAAAGAGACCCAGTACTTC.

This clonotype was recorded a few times. V is TRBV6-5 and J is TRBJ1-5, with TRBD1 matching 7 bases. The CDR3 covers 15 residues. The V gene end was trimmed by 2 bases and the J gene end by 7 bases; junction bases not matched to a gene: 8. The germline V gene encodes CDR1 MNHEY and CDR2 SVGAGI. CDR3 nucleotides: TGTGCCAGCAGTTACACGCCAGGGGGGGAGCAGCCCCAGCATTTT. Its protein product is CASSYTPGGEQPQHF.

This clonotype was detected many times. The chain is built from TRBV20-1 and TRBJ2-7; D may match TRBD1 or TRBD2 (5 bases each). The CDR3 has 12 amino acids. From germline, CDR1 is DFQATT and CDR2 SNEGSKA (reference sequence). V lost 3 bases and J lost 6, with 12 bases in between. CDR3 DNA: TGCAGTGCTAGCTCCGGGGCGGCCGAGCAGTACTTC. Its translation: CSASSGAAEQYF.

This clonotype was counted ten times or more. The chain employs TRBV5-1 and TRBJ1-2, with TRBD1 matching 7 bases. CDR1 and CDR2 (germline): SGHRS, YFSETQ. The CDR3 runs 14 residues. Trimming took 2 bases from V and 2 from J; bases not matched to a gene: 3. In nucleotides, the CDR3 is TGCGCCAGCAGCTTAGAGACAGGGAACTATGGCTACACCTTC. Translated: CASSLETGNYGYTF.

The rearrangement links TRBV20-1 to TRBJ1-5; 9 bases are a match to TRBD1. Germline CDR1 DFQATT, CDR2 SNEGSKA (reference sequence). The length of the CDR3 is 16 residues. Trimming took 5 bases from V and 3 from J; bases not matched to a gene: 11. The CDR3 loop is CSAGTRDRDHNQPQHF. CDR3 DNA sequence: TGCAGTGCTGGGACCCGGGACAGGGATCACAATCAGCCCCAGCATTTT.

This clonotype was counted a single time. The V and J genes are TRBV7-2 and TRBJ2-1; 7 nucleotides align to TRBD2. Germline values: CDR1 SGHTA, CDR2 FQGNSA. This CDR3 is 14 amino acids long. V lost 5 bases to trimming and J lost 4 bases; unmatched junction nucleotides: 5. CDR3 protein: CASSRPGGYNEQFF. CDR3 nucleotides: TGTGCCAGCAGCAGACCGGGGGGATACAATGAGCAGTTCTTC.